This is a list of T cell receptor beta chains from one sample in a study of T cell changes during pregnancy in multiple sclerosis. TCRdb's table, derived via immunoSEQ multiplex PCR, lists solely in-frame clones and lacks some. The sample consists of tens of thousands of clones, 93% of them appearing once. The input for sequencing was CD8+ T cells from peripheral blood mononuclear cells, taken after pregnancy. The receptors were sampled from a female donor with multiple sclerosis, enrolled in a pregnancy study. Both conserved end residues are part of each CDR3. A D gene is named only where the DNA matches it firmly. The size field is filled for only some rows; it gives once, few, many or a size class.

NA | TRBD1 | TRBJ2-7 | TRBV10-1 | CASSESRTGGSYEQYF | TGCGCCAGCAGTGAGTCGAGGACAGGGGGCTCCTACGAGCAGTACTTC
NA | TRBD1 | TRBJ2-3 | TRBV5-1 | CASSPTGTATDTQYF | TGCGCCAGCAGCCCGACAGGGACCGCCACAGATACGCAGTATTTT
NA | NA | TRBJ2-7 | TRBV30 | CAWSVPDSRALPYEQYF | TGTGCCTGGAGTGTACCGGACAGTCGCGCCCTACCCTACGAGCAGTACTTC
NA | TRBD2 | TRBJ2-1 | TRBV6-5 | CASSFPGTGLSEQFF | TGTGCCAGCAGTTTCCCCGGGACGGGACTAAGTGAGCAGTTCTTC
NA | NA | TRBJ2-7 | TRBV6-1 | CASKLTGIAYEQYF | TGTGCCAGCAAATTAACAGGGATCGCCTACGAGCAGTACTTC
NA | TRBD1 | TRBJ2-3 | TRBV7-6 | CASSLGTGTDTQYF | TGTGCCAGCAGCTTAGGGACAGGGACAGATACGCAGTATTTT
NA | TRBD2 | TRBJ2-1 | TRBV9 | CASSVGLAGVDEQFF | TGTGCCAGCAGCGTAGGACTAGCGGGGGTTGATGAGCAGTTCTTC
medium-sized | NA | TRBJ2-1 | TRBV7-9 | CASSWAQNEQFF | TGTGCCAGCAGCTGGGCACAAAATGAGCAGTTCTTC
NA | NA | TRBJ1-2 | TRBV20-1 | CSLKEGYGYTF | TGCAGCCTTAAGGAGGGCTATGGCTACACCTTC
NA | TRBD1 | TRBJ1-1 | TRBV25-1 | CATRDSNTEAFF | TGTGCCACCCGGGACAGCAACACTGAAGCTTTCTTT
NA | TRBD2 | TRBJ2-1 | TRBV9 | CASSVGRRTSGRNEQFF | TGTGCCAGCAGCGTAGGACGAAGGACTAGCGGGCGGAATGAGCAGTTCTTC
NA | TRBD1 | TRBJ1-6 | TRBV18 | CASSPGQPISYNSPLHF | TGTGCCAGCTCACCGGGACAGCCGATCTCCTATAATTCACCCCTCCACTTT
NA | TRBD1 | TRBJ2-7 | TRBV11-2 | CASSRPGGYEQYF | TGTGCCAGCAGCCGCCCAGGGGGCTACGAGCAGTACTTC
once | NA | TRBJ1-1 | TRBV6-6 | CASSYSRGTEAFF | TGTGCCAGCAGTTACTCGCGGGGGACTGAAGCTTTCTTT
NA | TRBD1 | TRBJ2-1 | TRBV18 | CASSPWDRGDNEQFF | TGTGCCAGCTCACCTTGGGACAGGGGGGACAATGAGCAGTTCTTC
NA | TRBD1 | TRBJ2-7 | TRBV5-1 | CASSTTGVSYEQYF | TGCGCCAGCAGTACGACAGGGGTCTCCTACGAGCAGTACTTC
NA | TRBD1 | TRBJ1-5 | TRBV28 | CASSSGQGVPQHF | TGTGCCAGCAGTTCTGGACAGGGAGTTCCCCAGCATTTT
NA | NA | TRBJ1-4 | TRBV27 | CASSLLPGFNEKLFF | TGTGCCAGCAGTCTACTCCCGGGGTTTAATGAAAAACTGTTTTTT
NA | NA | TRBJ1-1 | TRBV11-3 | CASTIRGRAPNTEAFF | TGTGCCAGCACCATCCGTGGGAGGGCCCCGAACACTGAAGCTTTCTTT
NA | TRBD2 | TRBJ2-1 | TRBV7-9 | CASSAREGGTYNEQFF | TGTGCCAGCAGCGCTCGGGAGGGAGGGACCTACAATGAGCAGTTCTTC
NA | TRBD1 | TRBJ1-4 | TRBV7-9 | CASSSRDRGGTNEKLFF | TGTGCCAGCAGCTCAAGGGACAGGGGTGGCACTAATGAAAAACTGTTTTTT
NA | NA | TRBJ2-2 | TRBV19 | CASSIVAGYTGELFF | TGTGCCAGTAGTATAGTAGCAGGGTACACCGGGGAGCTGTTTTTT
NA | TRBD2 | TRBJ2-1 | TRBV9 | CASSVDGGARDEQFF | TGTGCCAGCAGCGTAGACGGGGGGGCTAGGGATGAGCAGTTCTTC
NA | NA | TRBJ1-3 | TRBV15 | CATSNSGNTIYF | TGTGCCACCAGCAATTCAGGAAACACCATATATTTT
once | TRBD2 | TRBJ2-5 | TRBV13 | CASSWGTIQTQYF | TGTGCCAGCAGCTGGGGGACTATACAGACCCAGTACTTC
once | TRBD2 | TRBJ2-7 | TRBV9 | CASSVRAGGNEQYF | TGTGCCAGCAGCGTAAGAGCGGGGGGGAATGAGCAGTACTTC
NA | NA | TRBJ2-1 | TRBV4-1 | CASSPPNRETLEQFF | TGCGCCAGCAGCCCCCCCAACAGGGAGACTCTTGAGCAGTTCTTC
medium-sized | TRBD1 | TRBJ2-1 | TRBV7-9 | CASSSRDRGSVEQFF | TGTGCCAGCAGCAGCCGGGACAGGGGTTCGGTTGAGCAGTTCTTC
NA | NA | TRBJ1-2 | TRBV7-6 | CASSLDGQGRGYTF | TGTGCCAGCAGCTTAGATGGGCAGGGCAGGGGCTACACCTTC
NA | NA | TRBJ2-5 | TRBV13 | CASSLSLASSQDIIRQETQYF | TGTGCCAGCAGCTTATCCCTCGCTAGCAGCCAAGATATAATCCGGCAAGAGACCCAGTACTTC
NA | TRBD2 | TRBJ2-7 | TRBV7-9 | CASSLATSPHEQYF | TGTGCCAGCAGCTTAGCGACTAGCCCCCACGAGCAGTACTTC
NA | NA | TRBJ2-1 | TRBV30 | CAMTLGGGEQFF | TGTGCAATGACCCTCGGAGGGGGCGAGCAGTTCTTC
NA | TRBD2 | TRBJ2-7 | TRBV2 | CASRTSGRGVSEQYF | TGTGCCAGCCGGACTAGCGGGAGGGGAGTCAGCGAGCAGTACTTC
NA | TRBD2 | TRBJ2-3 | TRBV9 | CASSVEGGGPTDTQYF | TGTGCCAGCAGCGTAGAGGGCGGGGGGCCCACAGATACGCAGTATTTT
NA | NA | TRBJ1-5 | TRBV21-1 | CASTLTGRVSNQPQHF | TGTGCCAGCACCCTGACAGGAAGGGTTAGCAATCAGCCCCAGCATTTT
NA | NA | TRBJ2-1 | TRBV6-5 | CASSYSASSAYNEQFF | TGTGCCAGCAGTTACTCAGCCAGCAGCGCCTACAATGAGCAGTTCTTC
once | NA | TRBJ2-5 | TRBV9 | CASSATGQETQYF | TGTGCCAGCAGCGCGACAGGCCAAGAGACCCAGTACTTC
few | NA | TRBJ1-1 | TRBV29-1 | CSVDGGTEAFF | TGCAGCGTTGATGGAGGCACTGAAGCTTTCTTT
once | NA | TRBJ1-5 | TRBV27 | CASRGLYGANQPQHF | TGTGCCAGCAGGGGACTTTATGGAGCCAATCAGCCCCAGCATTTT
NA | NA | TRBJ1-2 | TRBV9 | CASSVSSGDIYGYTF | TGTGCCAGCAGCGTGTCGTCAGGTGACATCTATGGCTACACCTTC
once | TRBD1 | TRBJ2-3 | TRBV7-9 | CASSPTRGQGTDTQYF | TGTGCCAGCAGCCCTACCCGGGGACAGGGTACAGATACGCAGTATTTT
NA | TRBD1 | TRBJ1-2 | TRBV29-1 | CSVETGGSGYTF | TGCAGCGTTGAAACAGGGGGCAGTGGCTACACCTTC
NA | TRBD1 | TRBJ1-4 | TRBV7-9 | CASSLGGQFNEKLFF | TGTGCCAGCAGCTTAGGGGGACAGTTTAATGAAAAACTGTTTTTT
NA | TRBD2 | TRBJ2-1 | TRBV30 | CAWGGDPYNEQFF | TGTGCCTGGGGGGGGGATCCGTACAATGAGCAGTTCTTC
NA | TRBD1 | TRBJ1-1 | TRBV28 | CASSDIQGMNTEAFF | TGTGCCAGCAGTGACATACAGGGGATGAACACTGAAGCTTTCTTT
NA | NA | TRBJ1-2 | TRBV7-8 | CASSFSIQQGLEDGYTF | TGTGCCAGCAGCTTCTCGATACAACAGGGTCTGGAAGATGGCTACACCTTC
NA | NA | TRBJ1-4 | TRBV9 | CASSVGGRMEGATNEKLFF | TGTGCCAGCAGCGTAGGGGGCAGGATGGAGGGTGCAACTAATGAAAAACTGTTTTTT
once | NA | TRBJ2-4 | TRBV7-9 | CASSFGENIQYF | TGTGCCAGCAGCTTCGGGGAAAACATTCAGTACTTC
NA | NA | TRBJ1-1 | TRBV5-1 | CASSPDSVGGQNTEAFF | TGCGCCAGCAGCCCAGATAGCGTGGGCGGCCAGAACACTGAAGCTTTCTTT
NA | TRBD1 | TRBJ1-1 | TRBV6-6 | CASRPWTGGMNTEAFF | TGTGCCAGCAGGCCTTGGACAGGGGGCATGAACACTGAAGCTTTCTTT
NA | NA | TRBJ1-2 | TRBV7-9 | CASSLGGDGYTF | TGTGCCAGCAGCTTAGGCGGGGACGGCTACACCTTC
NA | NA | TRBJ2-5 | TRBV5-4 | CASSLPSGETQYF | TGTGCCAGCAGCCTACCTTCAGGCGAGACCCAGTACTTC
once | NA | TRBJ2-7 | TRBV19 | CASSPAGGSEQYF | TGTGCCAGTAGTCCGGCAGGGGGGTCCGAGCAGTACTTC